These 21 T cell receptor beta chains were all obtained from the same sample, sequenced in a study of CD8+CD57+ T cells in acquired aplastic anemia. Using genomic DNA as the template, TCR beta VDJ and CDR3 profiling was carried out. MiXCR, run by TCRdb on the reads, gives a single entry per CDR3 protein. This sample has more than 100,000 distinct CDR3 sequences, with roughly 50% found just once. Material: sorted CD4+, CD8+, or CD8+CD57+ T cells (not recorded which) from PBMCs. The origin of the receptors is a human donor in good health, serving as a control.

This clonotype was found many times. The CDR3 DNA follows: TGTGCCAGCAGCCCAGAGGCACACTTCTATGGCTACACCTTC. It is translated as CASSPEAHFYGYTF. This chain connects TRBV11-3 to TRBJ1-2, with D uncertain. Trimming shortened V by 5 bases and J by 4 bases, and 14 bases separated the two germline ends. Germline V gene data show CDR1 as SGHNT and CDR2 as YENEEA. The CDR3 has 14 amino acids.

This clonotype has ten or more counts. The chain combines TRBV20-1 with TRBJ1-1; the D gene is possibly TRBD1 (5 bases). Germline V gene sequence: CDR1 DFQATT, CDR2 SNEGSKA (reference sequence). Trimming shortened V by 5 bases and J by 1 base, and 17 bases separated the two germline ends. There are 15 residues in the CDR3. For the CDR3, the DNA is TGCAGTGCTCTCCCTCTTGGGGGAACGAACACTGAAGCTTTCTTT. This translates into CSALPLGGTNTEAFF.

This clonotype was observed at least ten times. The chain uses TRBV5-1 and TRBJ1-2; 10 bases align to TRBD1. Germline assignment: CDR1 SGHRS and CDR2 YFSETQ. The CDR3 spans 13 residues. The trim removed 4 bases at V and 7 bases at J, leaving 4 bases unmatched. Written as DNA, the CDR3 is TGCGCCAGCAGCGACAGGGGGCTAGGTGGCTACACCTTC. Amino acid sequence: CASSDRGLGGYTF.

This rearrangement joins TRBV7-2 to TRBJ1-1; D perhaps matches TRBD1 (5 bases). CDR3 length equals 13 residues. Trimming stripped 5 bases from V and 1 base from J, with 8 bases between. Per germline, CDR1 SGHTA and CDR2 FQGNSA. CDR3 protein: CASSQDRNTEAFF. CDR3 DNA: TGTGCCAGCAGCCAAGACAGGAACACTGAAGCTTTCTTT.

This clonotype appeared many times. The chain employs TRBV19 and TRBJ2-6; 12 nucleotides align to TRBD1. This CDR3 region has 19 residues. The germline V gene has CDR1 LNHDA and CDR2 SQIVND (reference sequence). The J segment lost 1 base and the V segment lost 6 bases, leaving 10 bases of the junction unmatched. CDR3 sequence (DNA): TGTGCCAGTAGAAACCTCCCGGGACAGGGGGCATCTGGGGCCAACGTCCTGACTTTC. Protein: CASRNLPGQGASGANVLTF.

V is TRBV29-1 and J is TRBJ1-2, with D maybe TRBD1 (5 bases). Germline V gene data show CDR1 as SQVTM and CDR2 as ANQGSEA. The V gene lost 3 bases and the J gene lost 7 bases, with 18 bases spanning the gap. This CDR3 has 14 residues. CDR3 sequence (DNA): TGCAGCGTTGAGGATACAGGACGGATGACTGGCTACACCTTC. Translating gives CSVEDTGRMTGYTF. Using reference TRBV29-1 and TRBJ1-2 for the parts outside the CDR3, the full variable domain is SAVISQKPSRDICQRGTSLTIQCQVDSQVTMMFWYRQQPGQSLTLIATANQGSEATYESGFVIDKFPISRPNLTFSTLTVSNMSPEDSSIYLCSVEDTGRMTGYTFGSGTRLTVV.

Notes on this clonotype: A read error may explain this, as a much larger clone is one base away. The chain has TRBV5-5 and TRBJ2-1; a weak D match, TRBD1 (5 bases). Germline-derived CDR1 and CDR2 are SGHKS and YYEKEE (reference sequence). The V gene lost 2 bases and the J gene lost 8 bases, with 11 bases spanning the gap. This CDR3 has 13 amino acids. CDR3 sequence: CASSFGHSDEQFF. DNA of the CDR3: TGTGCCAGCAGCTTTGGACATTCGGATGAGCAGTTCTTC.

This clonotype was picked up many times. V gene TRBV5-1 combines with J gene TRBJ1-2; D remains ambiguous. Germline V gives CDR1 SGHRS, CDR2 YFSETQ. V was clipped by 5 bases and J by 3 bases, with 17 bases between them. The CDR3 contains 15 residues. CDR3 loop: CASSTRPDTDYGYTF. The DNA for the CDR3 is TGCGCCAGCAGTACCCGACCTGACACGGACTATGGCTACACCTTC.

In regard to this clonotype: A much bigger clone sits one base away, suggesting this may be a read error. Here the CDR3 omits its conserved ending phenylalanine or tryptophan, so a read error is the likely source. This chain links TRBV18 with TRBJ2-7; D not certain. With 4 bases removed from V and 5 bases from J, the gap between germline ends came to 18 bases. Germline V gene sequence: CDR1 KGHSH, CDR2 LQKENI. There are 15 residues in the CDR3. Here the CDR3 DNA reads TGTGCCAGCTCACAACCTAACTTAGGTCGGAACGAGCAGTACTCC. Amino acids: CASSQPNLGRNEQYS.

The CDR3 nucleotides read TGTGCCAGCAGTGAAAGGACAGGGCTTGGAGAGCAGTTCTTC. Residues: CASSERTGLGEQFF. V is TRBV25-1 and J is TRBJ2-1, with TRBD1 matching 8 bases. CDR3 length equals 14 residues. The trim removed 2 bases at V and 10 bases at J, leaving 7 bases unmatched. Germline values: CDR1 MGHDK, CDR2 SYGVNS.

A few counts support this clonotype. The chain combines TRBV2 with TRBJ2-5; 7 bases agree with TRBD2. The CDR3 length is 13 residues. After removal of 3 bases from V and 2 bases from J, the junction contained 0 bases not matched to a gene. Germline V gene data show CDR1 as SNHLY and CDR2 as FYNNEI. CDR3 sequence: CASSERGQETQYF. In DNA form, the CDR3 reads TGTGCCAGCAGTGAGCGGGGGCAAGAGACCCAGTACTTC.

The table lists this clonotype with many counts. One junction end does not reproduce the germline sequence, and a read error may be involved. The gene calls are TRBV7-2 and TRBJ2-3, with a weak D call TRBD2 (5 bases). This CDR3 spans 14 amino acids. Germline loops: CDR1 SGHTA, CDR2 FQGNSA. The CDR3 DNA reads as TGTGCCAGCAGCTTAGTAGCGCGCACAGATACACAGTATTTT. Protein: CASSLVARTDTQYF.

The V and J genes are TRBV10-3 and TRBJ2-1, with 7 bases matching TRBD2. Germline loops: CDR1 ENHRY, CDR2 SYGVKD. This CDR3 region has 16 residues. V was clipped by 4 bases and J by 10 bases; unmatched bases: 16. CDR3 nucleotide sequence: TGTGCCATCAGTGCTCTACTAGCGAGGGTTACCTACGAGCAGTTCTTC. Amino acids: CAISALLARVTYEQFF.

The V and J genes are TRBV2 and TRBJ2-3, with D perhaps matching TRBD1 (5 bases). V was trimmed by 4 bases and J by 5 bases, leaving 7 bases between them. The CDR3 is 12 residues long. Germline V gives CDR1 SNHLY, CDR2 FYNNEI. CDR3 sequence: CASSARGDTQYF. CDR3 DNA sequence: TGTGCCAGCAGTGCTAGGGGAGATACGCAGTATTTT. The whole variable domain, filled in from reference TRBV2 and TRBJ2-3, reads EPEVTQTPSHQVTQMGQEVILRCVPISNHLYFYWYRQILGQKVEFLVSFYNNEISEKSEIFDDQFSVERPDGSNFTLKIRSTKLEDSAMYFCASSARGDTQYFGPGTRLTVL.

This clonotype was recorded once. A much bigger clone sits one base away, suggesting this may be a read error. The V and J genes are TRBV6-1 and TRBJ1-2; D remains ambiguous. The CDR3 runs to 14 residues. The germline CDR1 and CDR2 sequences are MNHNS and SASEGT. With 8 bases removed from V and 3 bases from J, the gap between germline ends came to 16 bases. The CDR3 nucleotides read TGTGCCAGCTCCGTCGCACCGGGGTACTATGGCTACACCTTC. This encodes CASSVAPGYYGYTF.

This clonotype was seen ten or more times. The rearrangement uses TRBV2 and TRBJ1-1; D is unclear. V was cut by 2 bases and J by 7 bases, with 8 bases left in between. The CDR3 covers 12 residues. CDR1 is SNHLY, CDR2 FYNNEI, per germline. The CDR3 spells CASSEPRIEAFF. DNA of the CDR3: TGTGCCAGCAGTGAACCCCGGATTGAAGCTTTCTTT.

This clonotype was counted ten times or more. This chain uses TRBV12-3 or TRBV12-4 with TRBJ1-5; 7 nucleotides line up with TRBD1. This CDR3 region has 15 residues. J gave up 1 base and V 4 bases, and 4 bases lay outside the gene matches. DNA for the CDR3: TGTGCCAGCAGTTACAGGGGTCGGAGCAATCAGCCCCAGCATTTT. It yields the protein CASSYRGRSNQPQHF.

V is TRBV7-6 and J is TRBJ1-5; D may be TRBD1 (5 bases). V lost 1 base and J lost 0, with 7 bases in between. Germline loops: CDR1 SGHVS, CDR2 FNYEAQ. This CDR3 contains 15 residues. The CDR3 is CASSLVGGSNQPQHF. The CDR3 bases are TGTGCCAGCAGCTTAGTTGGGGGTAGCAATCAGCCCCAGCATTTT. Complete variable domain (other parts from reference TRBV7-6 and TRBJ1-5): GAGVSQSPRYKVTKRGQDVALRCDPISGHVSLYWYRQALGQGPEFLTYFNYEAQQDKSGLPNDRFSAERPEGSISTLTIQRTEQRDSAMYRCASSLVGGSNQPQHFGDGTRLSIL.

V and J are TRBV2 and TRBJ2-7; D assignment may be TRBD1 or TRBD2 (5 bases each). CDR1 and CDR2 (germline): SNHLY, FYNNEI. The CDR3 totals 14 residues. Trimming shortened V by 2 bases and J by 2 bases, and 10 bases separated the two germline ends. The CDR3 sequence: CASSEIGGTYEQYF. In DNA form, the CDR3 reads TGTGCCAGCAGTGAAATTGGGGGAACCTACGAGCAGTACTTC.

This clonotype was observed many times. This chain connects TRBV7-9 to TRBJ2-3, with 8 bases identical to TRBD1. The CDR3 contains 16 residues. V trimming: 5 bases; J trimming: 3 bases; junction bases outside the gene matches: 10. CDR1 and CDR2 (germline): SEHNR, FQNEAQ (reference sequence). The CDR3 sequence: CASSTGTGRDTDTQYF. In DNA, the CDR3 is TGTGCCAGCAGCACCGGGACAGGCAGGGATACAGATACGCAGTATTTT.

This clonotype was recorded once. The genes are TRBV29-1 and TRBJ2-7; 9 bases map to TRBD1. The CDR3 consists of 11 residues. Germline lookup yields CDR1 SQVTM and CDR2 ANQGSEA. The J segment lost 6 bases and the V segment lost 6 bases, leaving 3 bases of the junction unmatched. The CDR3 reads CSVGDRAEQYF. CDR3 in DNA: TGCAGCGTCGGGGACAGGGCCGAGCAGTACTTC.